These 11 T cell receptor beta chains were all obtained from the same sample, sequenced in a study of beta chain features in type 1 diabetes. The study, taken as a whole, reports: In every one of the four CD4+ subsets, TCRB CDR3s were moderately but significantly shorter in Type 1 diabetes patients.

Expressed TCRB transcripts were sequenced, since all the RNA that had been isolated was reverse transcribed. The data were produced by immunoSEQ multiplex PCR, yet TCRdb's version contains in-frame clones alone and is incomplete. The sample holds under 850,000 clones, around an eighth seen once. Their antigens are not known. Sequencing was performed on naive CD4+ T cells from blood. Receptor source: a man younger than 35 with type 1 diabetes.

About this clone: At one end, the junction sequence differs from germline, possibly due to a read error. V and J are TRBV18 and TRBJ1-1, with 7 nucleotides matching TRBD1. CDR1 is KGHSH, CDR2 LQKENI, per germline. This CDR3 is built from 14 residues. The CDR3, as DNA: TGTGCCAGCTCCCCACTTACAGGGGACACTGAAGCTTTCTTT. Its protein product is CASSPLTGDTEAFF.

The rearrangement uses TRBV2 and TRBJ2-7; D assignment may be TRBD1 or TRBD2 (5 bases each). From germline, CDR1 is SNHLY and CDR2 FYNNEI. The CDR3 is 12 residues long. V lost 11 bases and J lost 1, with 12 bases in between. CDR3 sequence reads: CAGAVASYEQYF. CDR3 DNA: TGTGCCGGGGCGGTAGCGTCCTACGAGCAGTACTTC.

This clone was detected only a few times. V is TRBV4-1 and J is TRBJ2-7; TRBD2 matches 7 bases. V was clipped by 1 base and J by 0 bases; unmatched bases: 9. This CDR3 is built from 17 residues. In germline, CDR1 is MGHRA, CDR2 YSYEKL. This CDR3 is CASSQGRGGGGSYEQYF. The CDR3, as DNA: TGCGCCAGCAGCCAAGGGCGAGGAGGCGGGGGCTCCTACGAGCAGTACTTC.

This clone was recorded a few times. The gene calls are TRBV5-1 and TRBJ1-4; the match to TRBD1 covers 7 bases. J was trimmed by 7 bases and V by 0 bases; bases with no gene match: 6. Germline CDR1 SGHRS, CDR2 YFSETQ. The CDR3 length is 15 residues. CDR3 DNA sequence: TGCGCCAGCAGCTTGGGACAGGGTATCGGTGAAAAACTGTTTTTT. Translating gives CASSLGQGIGEKLFF. Complete variable domain (other parts from reference TRBV5-1 and TRBJ1-4): KAGVTQTPRYLIKTRGQQVTLSCSPISGHRSVSWYQQTPGQGLQFLFEYFSETQRNKGNFPGRFSGRQFSNSRSEMNVSTLELGDSALYLCASSLGQGIGEKLFFGSGTQLSVL.

This clone was counted a few times. The chain couples TRBV5-4 to TRBJ2-7; D is perhaps TRBD2 (5 bases). The CDR3 totals 15 residues. From germline, CDR1 is SGHNT and CDR2 YYREEE (reference sequence). The V end was cut by 0 bases, the J end by 2 bases, with 12 bases between. CDR3 loop: CASSLGSGVAYEQYF. CDR3 DNA sequence: TGTGCCAGCAGCTTGGGGTCCGGGGTCGCCTACGAGCAGTACTTC. The entire variable domain, with the rest obtained from reference TRBV5-4 and TRBJ2-7, is as follows: ETGVTQSPTHLIKTRGQQVTLRCSSQSGHNTVSWYQQALGQGPQFIFQYYREEENGRGNFPPRFSGLQFPNYSSELNVNALELDDSALYLCASSLGSGVAYEQYFGPGTRLTVT.

This clone has just a few counts. The chain recombines TRBV4-1 with TRBJ2-3; TRBD2 agrees at 10 bases. The trim removed 3 bases at V and 0 bases at J, leaving 9 bases unmatched. From germline, CDR1 is MGHRA and CDR2 YSYEKL. The CDR3 loop spans 18 amino acids. In DNA form, the CDR3 reads TGCGCCAGCAGCCAGTGGGGATTAGCGGGGGGAAGCACAGATACGCAGTATTTT. The encoded protein is CASSQWGLAGGSTDTQYF.

The chain carries TRBV9 and TRBJ1-2, with D uncertain. This CDR3 has 17 residues. The germline V gene has CDR1 SGDLS and CDR2 YYNGEE. V lost 4 bases, J lost 5 bases, and 24 bases lay in between. The CDR3 coding sequence is TGTGCCAGCAGCCCCCGACCAGGAGGAGACCCGTGGTATGGCTACACCTTC. Its translation: CASSPRPGGDPWYGYTF.

The rearrangement uses TRBV5-1 and TRBJ1-6; TRBD1 matches 7 bases. Unmatched junction bases numbered 4, after V lost 4 bases and J lost 6 bases. The germline CDR1 and CDR2 sequences are SGHRS and YFSETQ. This CDR3 spans 14 amino acids. The CDR3 DNA reads TGCGCCAGCAGCCCGGGGACAGCTAATTCACCCCTCCACTTT. Translation gives CASSPGTANSPLHF.

There are a few counts of this clone. The sample has other DNA sequences that encode this CDR3 too. J is TRBJ1-1 and V is TRBV7-8; TRBD1 might be the D (5 bases). This CDR3 has 13 amino acids. The ends were cut back, 4 bases at V and 2 bases at J, with 8 bases in the middle. Germline CDR1 is SGHVS and CDR2 is FQNEAQ. In DNA, the CDR3 is TGTGCCAGCAGCTCCCAGGGAAACACTGAAGCTTTCTTT. Translating gives CASSSQGNTEAFF.

In nucleotides, the CDR3 is TGTGCCAGCAATGAGGCCGGACTTCCGAACACCGGGGAGCTGTTTTTT. This gives the protein CASNEAGLPNTGELFF. This chain joins TRBV2 and TRBJ2-2, with D possibly being TRBD2 (5 bases). Germline values: CDR1 SNHLY, CDR2 FYNNEI. The CDR3 length is 16 residues. Trimming removed 7 bases from V and 0 bases from J, with 15 bases in between.

V is TRBV7-8 and J is TRBJ2-3, with D tentatively TRBD2 (5 bases). The CDR3 is 17 residues long. V was trimmed by 4 bases and J by 0 bases, leaving 17 bases between them. Germline lookup yields CDR1 SGHVS and CDR2 FQNEAQ. The CDR3 spells CASSYVATGYSTDTQYF. The CDR3 DNA reads as TGTGCCAGCAGCTATGTTGCGACGGGGTATAGCACAGATACGCAGTATTTT.